This T cell receptor (beta chain) was captured in a study of early T cells in non-severe SARS-CoV-2 infection. The CDR3 length is 14 residues. Trimming took 7 bases from V and 2 from J, leaving 14 bases between them. Germline V gene lookup returns CDR1 LGHNT and CDR2 FRNRAP. Study-wide results and limits: Clonotype matching in VDJdb favored anti-spike CD8 responses and did not capture private and CD4 specificities.

There are a few counts of this clonotype. The antigen is unknown. TCRdb used MiXCR to reprocess the 5' RACE reads, holding one entry per CDR3 protein. The sample yields about 50,000 distinct CDR3 sequences, around 10% seen once. The sequenced material came from whole blood. The gene calls are TRBV12-5 and TRBJ1-1, with D perhaps matching TRBD1 (5 bases). The receptor's source is an adult who was a healthcare worker with PCR-confirmed SARS-CoV-2 infection or an uninfected control (not recorded which). The CDR3 nucleotides read TGTGCTAGTGCTACCGGGACGGAAAACACTGAAGCTTTCTTT. Translating it yields CASATGTENTEAFF.